The 3 T cell receptor beta chains in this list originate from one sample, sequenced in a study of blood T cell repertoires in COVID-19. The assay was immunoSEQ multiplex PCR, and TCRdb's table has in-frame clones only and misses some. The data hold just over 300,000 clones, with around 89% observed a single time. The sample comprised PBMCs or T cells enriched from blood (not recorded which). These receptors were collected from a woman between 40 and 55 years old who had recovered from COVID-19.

The chain carries TRBV5-5 and TRBJ2-7; 7 bases are a match to TRBD1. The CDR3 is 15 residues long. The junction had 13 bases not matched to a gene; V was cut back by 4 bases and J by 6 bases. CDR1 is SGHKS, CDR2 YYEKEE, per germline (reference sequence). Written as DNA, the CDR3 is TGTGCCAGCAGCCCCCAGACAGGGCTAATGAGCGAGCAGTACTTC. This gives the protein CASSPQTGLMSEQYF.

The J gene is TRBJ2-5, the V gene TRBV7-6, with D tentatively TRBD1 (5 bases). CDR1 and CDR2 from the germline V gene are SGHVS and FNYEAQ. V shed 5 bases and J shed 4 bases, with 17 bases lying between them. The CDR3 contains 15 residues. CDR3: CASSPRDSKGETQYF. CDR3 bases: TGTGCCAGCAGCCCCCGTGACAGTAAGGGAGAGACCCAGTACTTC.

The chain uses TRBV7-9 and TRBJ2-3; TRBD2 is a possible D gene (6 bases). The V gene lost 4 bases and the J gene lost 0 bases, with 17 bases spanning the gap. Per germline, CDR1 SEHNR and CDR2 FQNEAQ (reference sequence). The CDR3 runs 17 residues. This chain's CDR3 is CASSSPWAGRSTDTQYF. DNA of the CDR3: TGTGCCAGCAGCTCGCCCTGGGCGGGACGGAGCACAGATACGCAGTATTTT.